This TCR beta chain was recovered during a study of cytomegalovirus exposure and HLA in healthy donors. Study context: Unique TCR beta sequences numbering over 100 million came from 190 million or so T cells in an earlier analysis. Membership in the Caucasian-associated ancestry cluster was found for about 80% of roughly 400 genotyped donors.

The PCR employed 60 Vbeta primers together with 13 Jbeta primers. TCRdb keeps only in-frame clones here, not all; method: immunoSEQ multiplex PCR. In the table there are roughly 200,000 clones, 77% of which are singletons. In regard to this clone: The antigen remains unidentified.

Study-level findings and limits: Presence/absence analyses assumed roughly uniform sequencing depth across donors. It was reported in a later analysis that an Asian-associated ancestry cluster showed fewer N-insertions than the approximately 690-donor mean.

In germline, CDR1 is SGHDN, CDR2 FVKESK. J was trimmed by 10 bases and V by 4 bases; bases with no gene match: 9. The CDR3 has 16 amino acids. Sample: PBMCs. This chain connects TRBV14 to TRBJ1-6; 11 bases fit TRBD1. The source is a woman in her 30s in good health and CMV-seropositive. CDR3 residues: CASSLGTGGRGSPLHF. As DNA, the CDR3 is TGTGCCAGCAGCCTAGGGACAGGGGGTAGAGGGTCACCCCTCCACTTT.